The 26 T cell receptor beta chains in this list originate from one sample, sequenced in a study of shared clonotypes between healthy human individuals. Assay: immunoSEQ multiplex PCR; the TCRdb copy retains only in-frame clones and omits some. Here the sample spans approximately 710,000 clones, about 92% being singletons. The sequencing sample was made of memory CD8+ T cells from PBMCs. Stated subset: CD45RO+ cells pooled with CCR7-negative TemRA cells. These receptors were collected from a young man in good health. Some clones in this sample may be carry-over from other donors' samples.

The chain carries TRBV27 and TRBJ2-3; the D gene is possibly TRBD2 (5 bases). This CDR3 contains 15 residues. The V end was cut by 3 bases, the J end by 3 bases, with 13 bases between. CDR1 and CDR2 from the germline V gene are MNHEY and SMNVEV (reference sequence). CDR3 sequence reads: CASSLAAGETDTQYF. The CDR3, as DNA: TGTGCCAGCAGTTTGGCCGCCGGGGAGACAGATACGCAGTATTTT.

This clone was seen a single time. V and J are TRBV7-9 and TRBJ2-5; 8 bases agree with TRBD1. Trimming removed 2 bases from V and 5 bases from J; junction bases left unmatched: 7. This CDR3 has 15 residues. Per germline, CDR1 SEHNR and CDR2 FQNEAQ (reference sequence). The CDR3 loop is CASSLRQGTSETQYF. In DNA form, the CDR3 reads TGTGCCAGCAGCTTAAGACAGGGGACCTCGGAGACCCAGTACTTC.

J is TRBJ2-7 and V is TRBV28; D is possibly TRBD1 or TRBD2 (6 bases each). V was pared by 5 bases and J by 5 bases, with 19 bases between. CDR1 and CDR2 from the germline V gene are MDHEN and SYDVKM. The CDR3 loop spans 15 amino acids. Here the CDR3 reads CASSRRVGGHDEQYF. CDR3 coding DNA: TGTGCCAGCAGTCGCCGGGTTGGGGGGCACGACGAGCAGTACTTC.

The gene calls are TRBV4-1 and TRBJ2-7; D perhaps matches TRBD2 (6 bases). Germline V gene sequence: CDR1 MGHRA, CDR2 YSYEKL. The V end was cut by 6 bases, the J end by 1 base, with 19 bases between. The CDR3 length is 16 residues. CDR3 in amino acids: CASRQNPGVQSYEQYF. The CDR3 DNA reads TGCGCCAGCAGGCAGAACCCGGGGGTACAGTCCTACGAGCAGTACTTC.

The J gene is TRBJ2-1, the V gene TRBV15; 10 bases agree with TRBD2. The CDR3 is 15 amino acids. Trimming at V came to 4 bases and at J to 7 bases, leaving 7 bases not matched to a gene. The germline V gene encodes CDR1 LNHNV and CDR2 YYDKDF (reference sequence). The CDR3 nucleotides read TGTGCCACCAGCACCCCTAGCGGGAGAGAGAATGAGCAGTTCTTC. Translating it yields CATSTPSGRENEQFF.

For this clone: The same CDR3 can be traced to other DNA sequences in this sample. V gene TRBV28 combines with J gene TRBJ2-7, with unresolved D. The CDR3 runs 9 residues. V lost 8 bases, J lost 7 bases, and 6 bases lay in between. The germline gives CDR1 MDHEN, CDR2 SYDVKM. The CDR3 nucleotides are TGTGCCAGCGGATGGGAGCAGTACTTC. Translating gives CASGWEQYF.

This chain links TRBV28 with TRBJ2-7, with TRBD1 matching 7 bases. The germline CDR1 and CDR2 sequences are MDHEN and SYDVKM. V lost 5 bases, J lost 7 bases, and 11 bases stayed unmatched. The CDR3 consists of 14 residues. CDR3 coding DNA: TGTGCCAGCAGTCTAACAGGGGCTTCCAGGGAGCAGTACTTC. The encoded protein is CASSLTGASREQYF.

The V gene is TRBV11-2, the J gene TRBJ2-7; TRBD1 is a possible D gene (5 bases). Germline CDR1 is SGHAT and CDR2 is FQNNGV. The V and J ends lost 1 base and 3 bases respectively, with 10 bases between them. The length of the CDR3 is 14 residues. The CDR3 region has the DNA TGTGCCAGCAGCTTAGGACAGATACTCTACGAGCAGTACTTC. Its protein product is CASSLGQILYEQYF.

The chain is built from TRBV19 and TRBJ2-7; D is possibly TRBD1 (6 bases). CDR3 length: 14 amino acids. In germline, CDR1 is LNHDA, CDR2 SQIVND (reference sequence). With 5 bases removed from V and 5 bases from J, the gap between germline ends came to 16 bases. CDR3 residues: CASSDPGDRDEQYF. For the CDR3, the DNA is TGTGCCAGTAGTGACCCAGGGGATCGCGACGAGCAGTACTTC.

The chain is built from TRBV2 and TRBJ2-7; D not resolved. The CDR3 is 15 amino acids. With 3 bases removed from V and 2 bases from J, the gap between germline ends came to 14 bases. Per germline, CDR1 SNHLY and CDR2 FYNNEI. DNA for the CDR3: TGTGCCAGCAGTGAGGGTCGCCAGGCGGCCTACGAGCAGTACTTC. Translating gives CASSEGRQAAYEQYF.

The J gene is TRBJ2-1, the V gene TRBV7-9; D uncertain. With 2 bases removed from V and 1 base from J, the gap between germline ends came to 9 bases. The CDR3 contains 15 residues. Germline-derived CDR1 and CDR2 are SEHNR and FQNEAQ (reference sequence). The CDR3 DNA is TGTGCCAGCAGCTTACCTCAAGCTTCCTACAATGAGCAGTTCTTC. Residues: CASSLPQASYNEQFF.

Details on this clone: The sample contains more than one DNA sequence encoding this CDR3. The chain links TRBV18 to TRBJ2-7; D is perhaps TRBD1 or TRBD2 (5 bases each). The CDR3 is made up of 12 amino acids. V lost 6 bases and J 3 bases, leaving 9 bases between the germline ends. Germline-derived CDR1 and CDR2 are KGHSH and LQKENI. The CDR3 is CASSPGGYEQYF. The CDR3 coding sequence is TGTGCCAGCTCCCCTGGGGGCTACGAGCAGTACTTC.

This chain uses TRBV7-3 with TRBJ2-1, with TRBD2 matching over 7 bases. The CDR3 has 17 residues. The J segment lost 8 bases and the V segment lost 5 bases, leaving 18 bases of the junction unmatched. Germline lookup yields CDR1 SGHTA and CDR2 FQGTGA. The CDR3 DNA reads TGTGCCAGCAGCCATGGGGGTCTAGCGGAGTACGCCGATGAGCAGTTCTTC. It translates to CASSHGGLAEYADEQFF. Supplemented by reference TRBV7-3 and TRBJ2-1, the full variable domain reads GAGVSQTPSNKVTEKGKYVELRCDPISGHTALYWYRQSLGQGPEFLIYFQGTGAADDSGLPNDRFFAVRPEGSVSTLKIQRTERGDSAVYLCASSHGGLAEYADEQFFGPGTRLTVL.

About this clone: This sample also contains other DNA sequences that code for the same CDR3. The chain uses TRBV4-1 and TRBJ1-2; tentative D call: TRBD1 (5 bases). CDR1 and CDR2 from the germline V gene are MGHRA and YSYEKL. With 0 bases removed from V and 2 bases from J, the gap between germline ends came to 10 bases. CDR3 length: 15 amino acids. CDR3 in amino acids: CASSQEPGLNYGYTF. CDR3 bases: TGCGCCAGCAGCCAAGAACCAGGGTTGAACTATGGCTACACCTTC.

The genes are TRBV7-9 and TRBJ1-5; 7 nucleotides align to TRBD1. CDR1 and CDR2 from the germline V gene are SEHNR and FQNEAQ (reference sequence). Trimming removed 4 bases from V and 8 bases from J; junction bases left unmatched: 11. The CDR3 consists of 15 residues. The CDR3 region has the DNA TGTGCCAGCAGCTACAGGGGACCTCACCTAAAGCCCCAGCATTTT. Translated: CASSYRGPHLKPQHF.

The chain employs TRBV9 and TRBJ2-3; no firm D call. CDR1 is SGDLS, CDR2 YYNGEE, per germline. Between the trimmed V and J ends, which lost 0 bases and 3 bases, there was a span of 11 bases. The CDR3 has 15 residues. This CDR3 reads CASSVVKGWTDTQYF. DNA for the CDR3: TGTGCCAGCAGCGTAGTTAAGGGATGGACAGATACGCAGTATTTT.

The rearrangement links TRBV7-8 to TRBJ2-5; 8 positions agree with TRBD2. CDR1 SGHVS and CDR2 FQNEAQ come from the germline V gene. CDR3 length: 15 amino acids. J gave up 5 bases and V 7 bases, and 12 bases lay outside the gene matches. CDR3 sequence: CASNPSGRIGETQYF. For the CDR3, the DNA is TGTGCCAGCAACCCGAGCGGGAGAATTGGGGAGACCCAGTACTTC. Full variable domain (outside the CDR3, taken from reference TRBV7-8 and TRBJ2-5): GAGVSQSPRYKVAKRGQDVALRCDPISGHVSLFWYQQALGQGPEFLTYFQNEAQLDKSGLPSDRFFAERPEGSVSTLKIQRTQQEDSAVYLCASNPSGRIGETQYFGPGTRLLVL.

The rearrangement links TRBV7-2 to TRBJ2-1; 7 bases fit TRBD2. Per the germline V gene, CDR1 is SGHTA and CDR2 is FQGNSA. The length of the CDR3 is 16 residues. Trimming at V came to 2 bases and at J to 3 bases, leaving 7 bases not matched to a gene. The CDR3 DNA reads as TGTGCCAGCAGCTTAAGGTGGGAGGGCTTCTACAATGAGCAGTTCTTC. It specifies CASSLRWEGFYNEQFF.

V gene TRBV27 combines with J gene TRBJ1-2, with D perhaps matching TRBD1 (5 bases). The germline V gene encodes CDR1 MNHEY and CDR2 SMNVEV (reference sequence). This CDR3 contains 13 residues. V lost 5 bases and J 4 bases, leaving 11 bases between the germline ends. The CDR3 spells CASSPDGGYGYTF. Written as DNA, the CDR3 is TGTGCCAGCAGTCCAGACGGGGGCTATGGCTACACCTTC.

The CDR3 DNA reads TGTGCCAGCAGCGATCCTCCTGCGCGGGAGACCCAGTACTTC. It is translated as CASSDPPARETQYF. The chain combines TRBV2 with TRBJ2-5; D is unclear. Germline V gene sequence: CDR1 SNHLY, CDR2 FYNNEI. V was shortened by 6 bases and J by 5 bases, with 16 bases between the two germline ends. The CDR3 has 14 amino acids.

This sequence joins TRBV6-1 and TRBJ1-4; tentatively, D is TRBD1 (6 bases). CDR1 is MNHNS, CDR2 SASEGT, per germline. Between the trimmed V and J ends, which lost 2 bases and 6 bases, there was a span of 16 bases. This CDR3 is 16 amino acids long. CDR3 amino acids: CASSERDTLVDEKLFF. CDR3 coding DNA: TGTGCCAGCAGTGAAAGGGACACCCTGGTGGATGAAAAACTGTTTTTT.

This chain uses TRBV4-3 with TRBJ2-5; no reliable D call. Matching the DNA end better, TRBJ2-7 makes the J call doubtful. From germline, CDR1 is LGHNA and CDR2 YSLEER. CDR3 length: 13 residues. CDR3 coding DNA: TGCGCCAGCAGCCAGACAACAGCCTACGAGCAGTACTTC. It yields the protein CASSQTTAYEQYF.

The chain carries TRBV15 and TRBJ2-7, with a weak D call TRBD1 (6 bases). The V end was cut by 0 bases, the J end by 2 bases, with 20 bases between. Germline V gene lookup returns CDR1 LNHNV and CDR2 YYDKDF (reference sequence). The CDR3 runs 18 residues. The CDR3, as DNA: TGTGCCACCAGCAGAGATAAATCCAGGGCAGGGGTGGCCTACGAGCAGTACTTC. The encoded protein is CATSRDKSRAGVAYEQYF. The entire variable domain, with the rest obtained from reference TRBV15 and TRBJ2-7, is as follows: DAMVIQNPRYQVTQFGKPVTLSCSQTLNHNVMYWYQQKSSQAPKLLFHYYDKDFNNEADTPDNFQSRRPNTSFCFLDIRSPGLGDTAMYLCATSRDKSRAGVAYEQYFGPGTRLTVT.

The chain links TRBV28 to TRBJ2-2; TRBD2 agrees at 7 bases. CDR3 length: 15 residues. V trimming: 8 bases; J trimming: 7 bases; junction bases outside the gene matches: 13. Germline CDR1 and CDR2: MDHEN and SYDVKM. CDR3 in amino acids: CASSTIPSGSGELFF. For the CDR3, the DNA is TGTGCCAGCTCAACAATCCCTAGCGGAAGCGGGGAGCTGTTTTTT.

The chain couples TRBV25-1 to TRBJ2-1, with 16 bases aligning to TRBD2. Germline loops: CDR1 MGHDK, CDR2 SYGVNS. This CDR3 comprises 17 residues. Unmatched junction bases numbered 8, after V lost 3 bases and J lost 9 bases. The CDR3 coding sequence is TGTGCCAGCAGTGAGAACGCGGGACTAGCGGGAGGGTCTGAGCAGTTCTTC. This sequence encodes CASSENAGLAGGSEQFF.

This sequence joins TRBV10-1 and TRBJ2-1, with 11 bases that match TRBD2. There are 16 residues in the CDR3. V shed 3 bases and J 6 bases; nucleotides not matched to a gene: 7. CDR1 is WNHNN, CDR2 SYGVQD, per germline (reference sequence). In DNA, the CDR3 is TGCGCCAGCAGTGACCATAGCGGGAGGGCCGTCAATGAGCAGTTCTTC. It specifies CASSDHSGRAVNEQFF.